The next 20 T cell receptor beta chains were all read from a single sample in a study of spatial heterogeneity in lung cancer. The time point denotes: sample taken at primary tumor resection. What these receptors recognize is not known. Using its own MiXCR run on the 5' RACE reads, TCRdb lists one record per CDR3 protein. The sample carries 13,000 to 15,000 distinct CDR3 sequences, about 4.8% recorded once. Study-level points and caveats: How many expanded intratumoral alpha and beta TCRs were present tracked the tumor mutation count, which was a count of nonsynonymous mutations.

Sequenced here: lung tumor tissue, sampled at surgery. The receptors shown here come from a female donor with early-stage non-small cell lung cancer.

This clonotype was counted many times. The library was prepared for alpha chains; this beta chain is a stray read, so its frequency means little. The V and J genes are TRBV7-9 and TRBJ2-7; the match to TRBD1 covers 7 bases. Losses at the gene ends were 8 bases for V and 5 bases for J; bases not matched to a gene: 3. CDR1 and CDR2 from the germline V gene are SEHNR and FQNEAQ (reference sequence). There are 11 residues in the CDR3. The CDR3 DNA reads TGTGCCAGCCTCGACAGGGACGAGCAGTACTTC. Protein: CASLDRDEQYF.

By frequency in the sample, this clonotype is medium-sized. For a library built for alpha chains, this beta chain is a stray read; little rests on its size. This chain links TRBV5-1 with TRBJ2-3; the D is unclear. Germline assignment: CDR1 SGHRS and CDR2 YFSETQ. The CDR3 loop spans 15 amino acids. V was cut by 4 bases and J by 0 bases, with 12 bases left in between. CDR3 DNA: TGCGCCAGCAGCCGGCAGACCGCTAGCACAGATACGCAGTATTTT. It is translated as CASSRQTASTDTQYF.

Judged by abundance, this clonotype is medium-sized. This beta chain was picked up by a library intended for alpha chains and is off target, so its count carries little meaning. The J gene is TRBJ1-5, the V gene TRBV20-1; D call uncertain. Trimming took off 6 bases at V and 6 bases at J, with 9 bases between the two ends. The CDR3 consists of 11 residues. Germline lookup yields CDR1 DFQATT and CDR2 SNEGSKA (reference sequence). The CDR3 loop reads CSAMSGQPQHF. The CDR3 DNA reads as TGCAGTGCAATGTCCGGTCAGCCCCAGCATTTT.

This clonotype occurred many times. This beta chain slipped into a library made for alpha chains as a stray read, so its size is not meaningful. This chain links TRBV6-6 with TRBJ1-1; unclear D gene. V was pared by 4 bases and J by 4 bases, with 10 bases between. The CDR3 covers 13 residues. Germline values: CDR1 MNHNY, CDR2 SVGAGI (reference sequence). CDR3 sequence reads: CASSLKGVTEAFF. CDR3 in DNA: TGTGCCAGCAGTTTGAAAGGTGTCACTGAAGCTTTCTTT.

This clonotype has a count of ten or more. One junction end disagrees with the germline gene, perhaps due to a read error. A library prepared for alpha chains yielded this beta chain as an off-target read; its size is of little meaning. The V call is TRBV4-1, the J call TRBJ1-2, with 7 bases fitting TRBD1. CDR1 is MGHRA and CDR2 is YSYEKL in the germline V gene. CDR3 size: 15 residues. The CDR3: CASSQGFRDRASFGF. CDR3 coding DNA: TGCGCCAGCAGCCAAGGGTTTCGCGACAGGGCTTCGTTTGGATTC.

By share, this clonotype ranks as medium-sized. Little can be read into the size of this beta chain, an off-target read in a library designed for alpha chains. The chain joins TRBV5-1 to TRBJ1-2; D is ambiguous. This CDR3 region has 14 residues. Germline CDR1 SGHRS, CDR2 YFSETQ. Trimming cost V 4 bases and J 2 bases, with 12 bases left between them. The CDR3 here is CASSPTPDNYGYTF. Here the CDR3 DNA reads TGCGCCAGCAGCCCCACCCCGGACAACTATGGCTACACCTTC.

This clonotype was counted many times. Found in a library prepared for alpha chains, this beta chain is an off-target read, and its abundance has little meaning. The V gene is TRBV20-1, the J gene TRBJ2-7, with unresolved D. The length of the CDR3 is 12 residues. Looked up from germline, CDR1 is DFQATT and CDR2 is SNEGSKA (reference sequence). Trimming removed 7 bases at V and 3 bases at J, with 13 bases between. This CDR3 reads CSVGGTDYEQYF. CDR3 DNA: TGCAGTGTTGGCGGAACCGACTACGAGCAGTACTTC.

This clonotype was seen many times. This beta chain represents an off-target read in a library built for alpha chains; its size is of limited meaning. This sequence joins TRBV20-1 and TRBJ2-2; D is possibly TRBD2 (6 bases). CDR1 is DFQATT and CDR2 is SNEGSKA in the germline V gene (reference sequence). V lost 2 bases and J lost 0, with 10 bases in between. This CDR3 spans 15 amino acids. The CDR3 DNA follows: TGCAGTGCTAGAAGAGCGGGCCCGAACACCGGGGAGCTGTTTTTT. This gives the protein CSARRAGPNTGELFF.

In regard to this clonotype: The library was designed around alpha chains, so this beta chain is a stray read whose abundance carries little weight. The V and J genes are TRBV7-9 and TRBJ2-2; TRBD1 aligns across 8 bases. This CDR3 is built from 13 residues. V gave up 5 bases and J gave up 7 bases; unmatched junction bases: 3. Germline V gene sequence: CDR1 SEHNR, CDR2 FQNEAQ (reference sequence). This CDR3 is CASSLTGVGELFF. The CDR3 nucleotides are TGTGCCAGCAGCCTGACAGGGGTCGGGGAGCTGTTTTTT.

This clonotype was picked up a small number of times. Little can be read into the size of this beta chain, an off-target read in a library designed for alpha chains. This chain uses TRBV6-2 or TRBV6-3 with TRBJ2-2, with D uncertain. Trimming took off 5 bases at V and 7 bases at J, with 11 bases between the two ends. CDR3 length: 13 amino acids. Germline CDR1 and CDR2: MNHEY and SVGEGT. CDR3 bases: TGTGCCAGCAGTCAAAGGCCGAACGGGGAGCTGTTTTTT. It codes for CASSQRPNGELFF.

This clonotype occurred many times. The size of this beta chain means little, since it is a stray read in a library made for alpha chains. The rearrangement joins TRBV7-2 to TRBJ2-1, with 7 bases fitting TRBD1. The junction had 5 bases not matched to a gene; V was cut back by 9 bases and J by 3 bases. Germline V CDR1 and CDR2: SGHTA, FQGNSA. This CDR3 is built from 13 residues. The CDR3, as DNA: TGTGCCAGTGCCCGGGACAGCTACAATGAGCAGTTCTTC. Translation: CASARDSYNEQFF.

This clonotype has a handful of counts. This beta chain is a stray read from a library made for alpha chains; its abundance is not meaningful. The genes are TRBV10-2 and TRBJ1-2; TRBD1 matches at 9 bases. The CDR3 is 13 residues long. Germline values: CDR1 WSHSY, CDR2 SAAADI. V trimming: 5 bases; J trimming: 10 bases; junction bases outside the gene matches: 8. The CDR3 loop is CASSRTGALSYTF. The DNA of the CDR3 is TGCGCCAGCAGTAGGACAGGGGCCCTCTCCTACACCTTC.

This clonotype was found many times. This beta chain lies outside the target of a library built for alpha chains; its clone size means little. The rearrangement joins TRBV9 to TRBJ2-4; TRBD2 matches 8 bases. The CDR3 is 18 residues long. CDR1 and CDR2 (germline): SGDLS, YYNGEE. The V segment lost 3 bases and the J segment 0 bases; nucleotides outside the gene matches: 11. The CDR3 coding sequence is TGTGCCAGCAGCGGACTAGCGTCGGGACCTCTAGCCAAAAACATTCAGTACTTC. This gives the protein CASSGLASGPLAKNIQYF.

This clonotype is medium-sized. This beta chain is a stray sequence in a library constructed for alpha chains; its clone size is not meaningful. The genes are TRBV7-9 and TRBJ2-7; possibly TRBD1 for D (5 bases). Trimming took 0 bases from V and 6 from J, leaving 15 bases between them. Germline V gene lookup returns CDR1 SEHNR and CDR2 FQNEAQ (reference sequence). The CDR3 contains 15 residues. The CDR3 sequence: CASSLATALMTEQYF. The DNA for the CDR3 is TGTGCCAGCAGCTTAGCGACAGCTCTCATGACCGAGCAGTACTTC.

This clonotype has a count of ten or more. This beta chain lies outside the target of a library built for alpha chains; its clone size means little. The gene calls are TRBV27 and TRBJ1-2; 9 positions match TRBD1. This CDR3 has 15 residues. Per the germline V gene, CDR1 is MNHEY and CDR2 is SMNVEV (reference sequence). V dropped 3 bases and J dropped 9; count of bases not matched to a gene: 11. The CDR3 DNA sequence: TGTGCCAGCAGTTTTGCGGACAGGGGACCCTCGAGCTACACCTTC. Translating it yields CASSFADRGPSSYTF.

This clonotype was counted at least ten times. This beta chain is off target for a library built for alpha chains, so its abundance means little. The chain carries TRBV7-6 and TRBJ2-3; D gene unclear. Germline V gene sequence: CDR1 SGHVS, CDR2 FNYEAQ. V lost 3 bases, J lost 3 bases, and 10 bases lay in between. The CDR3 contains 14 residues. CDR3: CASSLTQTTDTQYF. DNA of the CDR3: TGTGCCAGCAGCTTGACGCAAACAACAGATACGCAGTATTTT.

This clonotype was picked up many times. Found in a library prepared for alpha chains, this beta chain is an off-target read, and its abundance has little meaning. The rearrangement links TRBV3-1 to TRBJ2-1, with D perhaps matching TRBD2 (6 bases). V shed 2 bases and J shed 2 bases, with 13 bases lying between them. Germline V gives CDR1 LGHDT, CDR2 YNNKEL (reference sequence). CDR3 length: 16 amino acids. CDR3 coding DNA: TGTGCCAGCAGCCAACTTGGGCGGGGTGCCTACAATGAGCAGTTCTTC. It specifies CASSQLGRGAYNEQFF.

This clonotype was observed many times. This beta chain appears as a stray read in a library generated for alpha chains; its size is not informative. The chain couples TRBV20-1 to TRBJ2-1; a possible D gene is TRBD1 (6 bases). The CDR3 totals 15 residues. Germline CDR1 is DFQATT and CDR2 is SNEGSKA (reference sequence). V lost 3 bases to trimming and J lost 2 bases, with 14 bases between them. CDR3 nucleotide sequence: TGCAGTGCTAGCAGGGTGGGGGCCACCTACAATGAGCAGTTCTTC. This translates into CSASRVGATYNEQFF.

This clonotype occurred many times. This beta chain represents an off-target read in a library built for alpha chains; its size is of limited meaning. The V and J genes are TRBV11-2 and TRBJ2-5; 9 nucleotides line up with TRBD1. The CDR3 loop spans 14 amino acids. Germline CDR1 reads SGHAT; CDR2 reads FQNNGV. Trimming cost V 3 bases and J 5 bases; bases outside gene matches: 4. CDR3 region: CASSLGTGKETQYF. In DNA form, the CDR3 reads TGTGCCAGCAGCTTGGGGACAGGGAAGGAGACCCAGTACTTC.

Comment on this clonotype: A library prepared for alpha chains yielded this beta chain as an off-target read; its size is of little meaning. The chain combines TRBV19 with TRBJ1-1; TRBD1 matches at 10 bases. The CDR3 length is 14 residues. Germline CDR1 and CDR2: LNHDA and SQIVND (reference sequence). With V trimmed by 3 bases and J by 4 bases, 2 bases remained unmatched. CDR3 region: CASSMDRGFTEAFF. The CDR3 DNA sequence: TGTGCCAGTAGTATGGACAGGGGGTTCACTGAAGCTTTCTTT.